The next 8 T cell receptor beta chains were all read from a single sample in a study of blood T cell repertoires in COVID-19. Data came from immunoSEQ multiplex PCR; TCRdb stores just in-frame clones and leaves some out. The sample has around 130,000 clones, roughly four fifths seen once. Material for sequencing was peripheral blood. Receptors originate from a human donor in a cohort sampled during active COVID-19.

The chain has TRBV2 and TRBJ2-5; 9 nucleotides agree with TRBD1. Per the germline V gene, CDR1 is SNHLY and CDR2 is FYNNEI. With V trimmed by 4 bases and J by 4 bases, 7 bases remained unmatched. The CDR3 has 15 amino acids. CDR3: CASSGGDRASETQYF. The CDR3 nucleotides are TGTGCCAGCAGTGGCGGGGACAGGGCGTCAGAGACCCAGTACTTC.

This clone has more than one count but fewer than ten. The rearrangement uses TRBV6-5 and TRBJ2-7; 12 bases fit TRBD1. The CDR3 sequence is 14 residues long. CDR1 and CDR2 from the germline V gene are MNHEY and SVGAGI. V shed 8 bases, J shed 5 bases, and the junction held 7 bases outside the gene matches. Written as DNA, the CDR3 is TGTGCCAGCCCTCTGGGGACAGGGGGCGACGAGCAGTACTTC. Its protein product is CASPLGTGGDEQYF.

The chain combines TRBV14 with TRBJ2-7; unclear D gene. V was pared by 3 bases and J by 3 bases, with 9 bases between. Germline CDR1 SGHDN, CDR2 FVKESK. CDR3 length equals 13 residues. CDR3 nucleotide sequence: TGTGCCAGCAGCCATTCCACAATCTACGAGCAGTACTTC. Translation gives CASSHSTIYEQYF.

Here the CDR3 DNA reads TGTGCCAGCAGAGACGACAGGGACCGTAATGAAAAACTGTTTTTT. This encodes CASRDDRDRNEKLFF. V and J are TRBV6-5 and TRBJ1-4; 7 bases align to TRBD1. CDR3 size: 15 residues. Germline V gene sequence: CDR1 MNHEY, CDR2 SVGAGI. V dropped 6 bases and J dropped 4; count of bases not matched to a gene: 8.

The chain uses TRBV7-8 and TRBJ1-3; D is unclear. This CDR3 spans 12 amino acids. The V end lost 5 bases, the J end lost 4 bases, and 6 bases lay between the germline ends. Germline-derived CDR1 and CDR2 are SGHVS and FQNEAQ. In DNA form, the CDR3 reads TGTGCCAGCAGCCCTCTAGGAAACACCATATATTTT. As protein: CASSPLGNTIYF.

The rearrangement uses TRBV29-1 and TRBJ2-7; no definite D call. In germline, CDR1 is SQVTM, CDR2 ANQGSEA. The CDR3 contains 12 residues. V was cut by 2 bases and J by 7 bases, with 12 bases left in between. Here the CDR3 reads CSVENPLREQYF. The CDR3 DNA reads TGCAGCGTTGAAAACCCGTTGCGGGAGCAGTACTTC.

DNA for the CDR3: TGCGCCAGCAGTGAGTCGGGCAGCGGGACCCAGTACTTC. Translating gives CASSESGSGTQYF. The chain carries TRBV10-2 and TRBJ2-5, with a weak D call TRBD2 (5 bases). The germline V and J ends were trimmed by 0 bases and 7 bases, with 9 bases remaining between them. The CDR3 is 13 residues long. From germline, CDR1 is WSHSY and CDR2 SAAADI.

The rearrangement joins TRBV4-2 to TRBJ1-1, with unresolved D. The V and J ends lost 1 base and 0 bases respectively, with 6 bases between them. The germline V gene encodes CDR1 LGHNA and CDR2 YNFKEQ. The CDR3 consists of 14 residues. CDR3 nucleotides: TGTGCCAGCAGCCAAGGCCTAATGAACACTGAAGCTTTCTTT. The encoded protein is CASSQGLMNTEAFF.